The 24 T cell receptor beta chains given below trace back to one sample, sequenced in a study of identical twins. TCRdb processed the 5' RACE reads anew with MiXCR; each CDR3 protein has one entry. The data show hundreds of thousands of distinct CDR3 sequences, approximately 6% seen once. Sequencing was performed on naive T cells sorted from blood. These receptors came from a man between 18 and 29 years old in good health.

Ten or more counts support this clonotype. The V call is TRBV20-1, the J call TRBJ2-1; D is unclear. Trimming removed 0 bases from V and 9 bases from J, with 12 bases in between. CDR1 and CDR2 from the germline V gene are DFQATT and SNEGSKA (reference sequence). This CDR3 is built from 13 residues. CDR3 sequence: CSARDPTRSEQFF. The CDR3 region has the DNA TGCAGTGCTAGAGATCCTACTCGTTCTGAGCAGTTCTTC.

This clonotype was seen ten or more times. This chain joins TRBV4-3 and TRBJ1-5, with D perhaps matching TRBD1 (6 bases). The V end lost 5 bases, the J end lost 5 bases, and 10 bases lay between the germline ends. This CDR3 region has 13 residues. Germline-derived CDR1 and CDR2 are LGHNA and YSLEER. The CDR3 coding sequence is TGCGCCAGCAGCGAGGCAGGGGATCAGCCCCAGCATTTT. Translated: CASSEAGDQPQHF.

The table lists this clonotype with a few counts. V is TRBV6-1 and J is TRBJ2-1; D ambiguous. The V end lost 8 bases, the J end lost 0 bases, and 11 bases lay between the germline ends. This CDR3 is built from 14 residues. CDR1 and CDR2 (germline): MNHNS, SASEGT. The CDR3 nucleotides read TGTGCCAGCGGAGTTTCGGGCTCCTACAATGAGCAGTTCTTC. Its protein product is CASGVSGSYNEQFF.

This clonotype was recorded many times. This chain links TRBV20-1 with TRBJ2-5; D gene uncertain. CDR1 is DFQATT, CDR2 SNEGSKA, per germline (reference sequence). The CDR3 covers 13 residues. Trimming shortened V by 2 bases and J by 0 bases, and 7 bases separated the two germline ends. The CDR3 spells CSARRDYQETQYF. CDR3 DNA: TGCAGTGCTAGACGAGACTACCAAGAGACCCAGTACTTC.

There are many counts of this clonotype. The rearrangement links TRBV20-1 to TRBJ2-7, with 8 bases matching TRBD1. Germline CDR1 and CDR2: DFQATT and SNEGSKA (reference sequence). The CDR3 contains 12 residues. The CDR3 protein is CSGRGRILEQYF. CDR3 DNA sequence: TGCAGCGGCAGGGGGCGCATCCTCGAGCAGTACTTC.

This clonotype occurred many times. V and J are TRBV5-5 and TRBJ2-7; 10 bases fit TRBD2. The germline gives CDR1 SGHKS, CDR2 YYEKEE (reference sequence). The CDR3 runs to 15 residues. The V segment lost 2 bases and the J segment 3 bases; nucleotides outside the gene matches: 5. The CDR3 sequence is CASSFSSGSLYEQYF. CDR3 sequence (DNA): TGTGCCAGCAGCTTCTCTAGCGGGAGTCTCTACGAGCAGTACTTC.

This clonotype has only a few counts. The CDR3 loop is CASSLRRDLRDTQYF. The DNA for the CDR3 is TGTGCCAGCAGCTTAAGGCGGGACCTTAGGGATACGCAGTATTTT. The V and J genes are TRBV7-2 and TRBJ2-3; perhaps TRBD2 as D (6 bases). The CDR3 covers 15 residues. The germline V and J ends were trimmed by 2 bases and 6 bases, with 15 bases remaining between them. Germline V CDR1 and CDR2: SGHTA, FQGNSA.

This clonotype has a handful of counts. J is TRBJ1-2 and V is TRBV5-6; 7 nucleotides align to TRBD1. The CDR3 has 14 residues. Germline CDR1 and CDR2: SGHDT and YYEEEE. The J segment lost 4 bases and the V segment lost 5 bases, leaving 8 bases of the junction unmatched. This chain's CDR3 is CASSLGGFSYGYTF. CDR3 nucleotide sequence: TGTGCCAGCAGTTTAGGGGGCTTCAGCTATGGCTACACCTTC.

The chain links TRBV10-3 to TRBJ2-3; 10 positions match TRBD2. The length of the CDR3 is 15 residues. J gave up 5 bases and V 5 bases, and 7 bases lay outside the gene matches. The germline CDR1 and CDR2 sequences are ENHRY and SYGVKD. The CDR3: CAISRSSGSGDTQYF. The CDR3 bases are TGTGCCATCAGTAGGTCTAGCGGGAGTGGAGATACGCAGTATTTT.

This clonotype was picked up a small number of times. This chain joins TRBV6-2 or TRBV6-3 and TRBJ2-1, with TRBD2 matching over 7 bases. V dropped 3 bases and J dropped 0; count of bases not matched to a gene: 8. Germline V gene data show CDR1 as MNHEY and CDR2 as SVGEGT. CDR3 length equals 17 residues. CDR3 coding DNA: TGTGCCAGCAGTTATTACGTCGGGAGGAGCTCCTACAATGAGCAGTTCTTC. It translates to CASSYYVGRSSYNEQFF.

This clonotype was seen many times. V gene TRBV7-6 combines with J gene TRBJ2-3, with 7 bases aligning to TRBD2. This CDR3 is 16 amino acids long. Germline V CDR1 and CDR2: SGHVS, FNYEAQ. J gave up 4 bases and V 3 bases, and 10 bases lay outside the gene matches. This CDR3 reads CASSFGLGGGPDTQYF. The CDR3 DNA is TGTGCCAGCAGCTTCGGACTAGGCGGGGGTCCAGATACGCAGTATTTT. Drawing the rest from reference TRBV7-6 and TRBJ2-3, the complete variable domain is GAGVSQSPRYKVTKRGQDVALRCDPISGHVSLYWYRQALGQGPEFLTYFNYEAQQDKSGLPNDRFSAERPEGSISTLTIQRTEQRDSAMYRCASSFGLGGGPDTQYFGPGTRLTVL.

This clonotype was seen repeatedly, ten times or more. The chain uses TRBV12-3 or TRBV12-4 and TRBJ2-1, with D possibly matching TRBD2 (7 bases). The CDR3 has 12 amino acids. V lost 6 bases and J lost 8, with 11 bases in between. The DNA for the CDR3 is TGTGCCAGCAGCGTAGGGGGGGATGAGCAGTTCTTC. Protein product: CASSVGGDEQFF.

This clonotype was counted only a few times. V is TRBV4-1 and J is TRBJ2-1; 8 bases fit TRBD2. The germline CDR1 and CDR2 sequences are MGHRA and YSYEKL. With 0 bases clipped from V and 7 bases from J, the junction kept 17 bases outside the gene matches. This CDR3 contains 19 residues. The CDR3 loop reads CASSQDTTGGARLRNEQFF. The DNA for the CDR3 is TGCGCCAGCAGCCAAGATACCACGGGGGGGGCCCGACTTAGGAATGAGCAGTTCTTC.

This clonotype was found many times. CDR3 bases: TGCGCCAGCAGCCCGAACCCAGCCGGGACAGGGGGCAATCAGCCCCAGCATTTT. Translation gives CASSPNPAGTGGNQPQHF. The chain employs TRBV4-3 and TRBJ1-5; TRBD1 matches at 10 bases. The CDR3 extends over 18 amino acids. The germline V gene encodes CDR1 LGHNA and CDR2 YSLEER. V dropped 4 bases and J dropped 2; count of bases not matched to a gene: 11.

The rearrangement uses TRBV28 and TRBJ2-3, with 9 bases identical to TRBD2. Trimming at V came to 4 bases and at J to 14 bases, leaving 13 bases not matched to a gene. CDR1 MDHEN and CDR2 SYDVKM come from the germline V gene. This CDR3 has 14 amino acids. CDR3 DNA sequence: TGTGCCAGCAGTTCCCATAGCGGGAGTGCCCCTGGGTATTTT. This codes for CASSSHSGSAPGYF.

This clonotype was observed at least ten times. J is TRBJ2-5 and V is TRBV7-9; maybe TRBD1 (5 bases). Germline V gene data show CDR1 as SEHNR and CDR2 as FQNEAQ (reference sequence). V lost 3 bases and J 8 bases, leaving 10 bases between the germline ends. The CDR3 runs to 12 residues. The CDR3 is CASSLGQATQYF. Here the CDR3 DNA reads TGTGCCAGCAGCTTGGGGCAGGCCACCCAGTACTTC.

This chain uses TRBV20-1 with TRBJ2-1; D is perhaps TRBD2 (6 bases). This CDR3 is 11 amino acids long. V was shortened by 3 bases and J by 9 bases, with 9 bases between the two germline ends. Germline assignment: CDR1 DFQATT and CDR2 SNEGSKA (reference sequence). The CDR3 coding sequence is TGCAGTGCTAGCGGGAGAGGTGAGCAGTTCTTC. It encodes CSASGRGEQFF.

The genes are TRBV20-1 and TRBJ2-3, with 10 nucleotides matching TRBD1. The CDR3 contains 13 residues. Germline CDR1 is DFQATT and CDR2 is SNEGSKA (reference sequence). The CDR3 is CSVQTGGADTQYF. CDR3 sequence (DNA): TGCAGCGTACAGACAGGGGGCGCCGATACGCAGTATTTT.

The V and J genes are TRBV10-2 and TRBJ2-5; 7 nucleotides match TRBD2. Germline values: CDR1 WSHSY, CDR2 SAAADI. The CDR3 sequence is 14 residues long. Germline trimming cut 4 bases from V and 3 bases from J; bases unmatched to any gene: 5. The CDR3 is CASSVGTNKETQYF. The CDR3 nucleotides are TGCGCCAGCAGTGTCGGGACTAACAAAGAGACCCAGTACTTC.

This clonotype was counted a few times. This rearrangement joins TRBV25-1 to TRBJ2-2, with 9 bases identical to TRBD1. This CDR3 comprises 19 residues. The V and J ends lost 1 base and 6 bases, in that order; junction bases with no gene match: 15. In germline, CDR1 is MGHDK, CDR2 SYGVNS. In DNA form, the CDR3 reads TGTGCCAGCAGTGAATCTTTGGGACAGGGTGAATTGTCCCCCGGGGAGCTGTTTTTT. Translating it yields CASSESLGQGELSPGELFF.

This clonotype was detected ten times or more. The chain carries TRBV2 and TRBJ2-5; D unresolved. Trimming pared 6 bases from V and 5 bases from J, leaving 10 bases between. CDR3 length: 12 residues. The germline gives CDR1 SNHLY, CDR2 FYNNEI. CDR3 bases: TGTGCCAGCAGCGTCCTCGTGGAGACCCAGTACTTC. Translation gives CASSVLVETQYF.

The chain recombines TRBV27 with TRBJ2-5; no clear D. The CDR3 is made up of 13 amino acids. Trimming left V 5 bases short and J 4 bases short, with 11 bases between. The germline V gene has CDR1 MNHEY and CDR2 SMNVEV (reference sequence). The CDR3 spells CASSPTAGETQYF. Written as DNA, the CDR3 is TGTGCCAGCAGTCCTACGGCAGGAGAGACCCAGTACTTC.

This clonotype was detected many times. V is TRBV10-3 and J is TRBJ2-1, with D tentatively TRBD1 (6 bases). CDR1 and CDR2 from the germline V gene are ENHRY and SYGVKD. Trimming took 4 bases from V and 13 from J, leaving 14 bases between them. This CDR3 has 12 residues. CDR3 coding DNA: TGTGCCATCAGTGTGGAGGACAGTCTACAGTTCTTC. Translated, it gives CAISVEDSLQFF.

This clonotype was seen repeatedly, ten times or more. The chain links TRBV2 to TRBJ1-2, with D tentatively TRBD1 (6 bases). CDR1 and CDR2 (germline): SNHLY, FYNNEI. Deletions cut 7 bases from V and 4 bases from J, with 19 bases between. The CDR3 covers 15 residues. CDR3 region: CASTRQAVGGYGYTF. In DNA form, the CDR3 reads TGTGCCAGCACTAGACAGGCTGTAGGGGGCTATGGCTACACCTTC.